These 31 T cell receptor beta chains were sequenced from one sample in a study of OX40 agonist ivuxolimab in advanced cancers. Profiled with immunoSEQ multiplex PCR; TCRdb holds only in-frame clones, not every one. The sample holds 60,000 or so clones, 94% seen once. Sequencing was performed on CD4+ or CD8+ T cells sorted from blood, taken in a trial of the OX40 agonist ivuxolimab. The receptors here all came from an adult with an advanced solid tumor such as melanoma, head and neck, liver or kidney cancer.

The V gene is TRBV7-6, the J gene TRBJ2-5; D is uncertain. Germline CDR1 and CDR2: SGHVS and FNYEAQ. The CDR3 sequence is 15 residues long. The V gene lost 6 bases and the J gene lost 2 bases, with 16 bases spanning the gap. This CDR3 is CASSGRSANQETQYF. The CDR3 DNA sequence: TGTGCCAGCAGTGGGCGGAGTGCCAATCAAGAGACCCAGTACTTC.

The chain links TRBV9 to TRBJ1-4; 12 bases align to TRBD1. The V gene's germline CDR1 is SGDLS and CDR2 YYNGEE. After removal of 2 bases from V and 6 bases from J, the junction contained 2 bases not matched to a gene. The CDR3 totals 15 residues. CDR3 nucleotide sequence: TGTGCCAGCAGCGTCGGGACAGGGGGCGATGAAAAACTGTTTTTT. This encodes CASSVGTGGDEKLFF. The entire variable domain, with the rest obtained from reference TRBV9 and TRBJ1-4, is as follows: DSGVTQTPKHLITATGQRVTLRCSPRSGDLSVYWYQQSLDQGLQFLIQYYNGEERAKGNILERFSAQQFPDLHSELNLSSLELGDSALYFCASSVGTGGDEKLFFGSGTQLSVL.

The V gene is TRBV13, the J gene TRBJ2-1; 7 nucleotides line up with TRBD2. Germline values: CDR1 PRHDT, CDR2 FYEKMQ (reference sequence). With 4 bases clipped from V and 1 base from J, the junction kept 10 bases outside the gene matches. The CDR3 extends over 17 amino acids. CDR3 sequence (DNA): TGTGCCAGCAGCTGGGGGGGTGGTCCCGTTTCCTACAATGAGCAGTTCTTC. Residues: CASSWGGGPVSYNEQFF. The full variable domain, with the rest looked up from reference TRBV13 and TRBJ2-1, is AAGVIQSPRHLIKEKRETATLKCYPIPRHDTVYWYQQGPGQDPQFLISFYEKMQSDKGSIPDRFSAQQFSDYHSELNMSSLELGDSALYFCASSWGGGPVSYNEQFFGPGTRLTVL.

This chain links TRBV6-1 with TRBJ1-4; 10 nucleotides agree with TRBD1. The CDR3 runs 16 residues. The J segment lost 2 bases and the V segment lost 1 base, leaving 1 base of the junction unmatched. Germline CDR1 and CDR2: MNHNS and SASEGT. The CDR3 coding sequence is TGTGCCAGCAGTGAAGTGGGACAGGGGACTAATGAAAAACTGTTTTTT. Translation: CASSEVGQGTNEKLFF.

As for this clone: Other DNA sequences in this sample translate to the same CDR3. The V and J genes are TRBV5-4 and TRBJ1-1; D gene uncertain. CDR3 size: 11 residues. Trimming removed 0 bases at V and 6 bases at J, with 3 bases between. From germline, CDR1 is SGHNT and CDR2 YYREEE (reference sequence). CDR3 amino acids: CASSLGPEAFF. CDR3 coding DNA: TGTGCCAGCAGCTTGGGGCCTGAAGCTTTCTTT.

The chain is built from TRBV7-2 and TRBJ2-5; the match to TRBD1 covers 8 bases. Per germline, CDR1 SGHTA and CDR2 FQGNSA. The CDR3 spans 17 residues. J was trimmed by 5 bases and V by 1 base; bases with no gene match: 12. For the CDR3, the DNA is TGTGCCAGCAGCTTAGATCCTTGGGCAGGGGGCTGGGAGACCCAGTACTTC. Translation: CASSLDPWAGGWETQYF.

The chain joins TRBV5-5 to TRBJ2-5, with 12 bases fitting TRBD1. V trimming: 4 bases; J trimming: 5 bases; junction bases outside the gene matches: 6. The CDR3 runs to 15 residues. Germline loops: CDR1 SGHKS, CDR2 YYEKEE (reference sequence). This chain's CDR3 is CASSTGQGARETQYF. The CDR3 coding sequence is TGTGCCAGCAGCACGGGACAGGGGGCGCGGGAGACCCAGTACTTC. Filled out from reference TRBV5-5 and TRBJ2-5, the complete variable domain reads DAGVTQSPTHLIKTRGQQVTLRCSPISGHKSVSWYQQVLGQGPQFIFQYYEKEERGRGNFPDRFSARQFPNYSSELNVNALLLGDSALYLCASSTGQGARETQYFGPGTRLLVL.

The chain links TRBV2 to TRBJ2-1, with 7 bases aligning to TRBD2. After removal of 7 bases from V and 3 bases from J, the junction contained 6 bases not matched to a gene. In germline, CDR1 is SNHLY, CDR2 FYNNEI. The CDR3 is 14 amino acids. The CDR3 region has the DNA TGTGCCAGCATGGCTAGCGGAAGCTACAATGAGCAGTTCTTC. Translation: CASMASGSYNEQFF.

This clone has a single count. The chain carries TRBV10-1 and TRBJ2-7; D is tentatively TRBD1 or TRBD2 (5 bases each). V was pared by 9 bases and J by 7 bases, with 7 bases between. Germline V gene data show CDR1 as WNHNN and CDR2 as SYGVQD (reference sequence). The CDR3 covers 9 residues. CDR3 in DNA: TGCGCCAGGGGGGAAGAGCAGTACTTC. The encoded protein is CARGEEQYF.

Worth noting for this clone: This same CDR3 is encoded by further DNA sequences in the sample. Here the CDR3 DNA reads TGTGCCTGGAGCGTTGGGGGGAACACTGAAGCTTTCTTT. Encoded protein: CAWSVGGNTEAFF. This chain links TRBV30 with TRBJ1-1; maybe TRBD1 (5 bases). Germline CDR1 reads GTSNPN; CDR2 reads SVGIG (reference sequence). Deletions cut 3 bases from V and 1 base from J, with 9 bases between. The CDR3 length is 13 residues.

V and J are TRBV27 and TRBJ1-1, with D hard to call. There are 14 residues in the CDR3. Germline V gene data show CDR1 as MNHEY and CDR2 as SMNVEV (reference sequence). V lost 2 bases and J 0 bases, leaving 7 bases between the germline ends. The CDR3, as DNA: TGTGCCAGCAGTTTAAGGCTAATGAACACTGAAGCTTTCTTT. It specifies CASSLRLMNTEAFF.

The CDR3 DNA sequence: TGTGCCAGCAGCCTAGGGACAGGGCGAGGCTACACCTTC. Translating it yields CASSLGTGRGYTF. The chain has TRBV9 and TRBJ1-2, with 9 bases matching TRBD1. Trimming at V came to 4 bases and at J to 8 bases, leaving 6 bases not matched to a gene. This CDR3 is 13 amino acids long. The germline V gene encodes CDR1 SGDLS and CDR2 YYNGEE. Supplemented by reference TRBV9 and TRBJ1-2, the full variable domain reads DSGVTQTPKHLITATGQRVTLRCSPRSGDLSVYWYQQSLDQGLQFLIQYYNGEERAKGNILERFSAQQFPDLHSELNLSSLELGDSALYFCASSLGTGRGYTFGSGTRLTVV.

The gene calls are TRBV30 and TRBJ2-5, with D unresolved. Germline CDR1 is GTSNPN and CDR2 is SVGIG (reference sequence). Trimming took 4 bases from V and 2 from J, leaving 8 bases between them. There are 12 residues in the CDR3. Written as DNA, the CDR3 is TGTGCCTGGATGGCTTATCAAGAGACCCAGTACTTC. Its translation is CAWMAYQETQYF. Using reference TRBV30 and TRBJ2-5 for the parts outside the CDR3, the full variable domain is SQTIHQWPATLVQPVGSPLSLECTVEGTSNPNLYWYRQAAGRGLQLLFYSVGIGQISSEVPQNLSASRPQDRQFILSSKKLLLSDSGFYLCAWMAYQETQYFGPGTRLLVL.

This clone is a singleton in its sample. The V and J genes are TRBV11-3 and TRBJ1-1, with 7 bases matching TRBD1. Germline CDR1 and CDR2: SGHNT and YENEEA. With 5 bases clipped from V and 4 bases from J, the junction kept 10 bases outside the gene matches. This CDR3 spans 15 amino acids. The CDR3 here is CASSASRQGGTEAFF. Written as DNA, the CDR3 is TGTGCCAGCAGCGCCTCTAGGCAGGGGGGCACTGAAGCTTTCTTT.

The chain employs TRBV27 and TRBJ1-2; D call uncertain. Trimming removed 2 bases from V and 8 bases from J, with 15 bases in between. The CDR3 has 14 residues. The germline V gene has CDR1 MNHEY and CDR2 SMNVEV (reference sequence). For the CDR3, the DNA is TGTGCCAGCAGTTTAGCTGGAACCGCTATCGGCTACACCTTC. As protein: CASSLAGTAIGYTF.

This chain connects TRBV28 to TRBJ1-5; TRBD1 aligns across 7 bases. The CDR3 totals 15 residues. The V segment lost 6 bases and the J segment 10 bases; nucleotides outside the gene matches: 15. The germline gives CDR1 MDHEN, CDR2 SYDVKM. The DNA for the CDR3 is TGTGCCAGCAGGGTGGACAGGTCCAGATCATATCCCCAGCATTTT. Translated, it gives CASRVDRSRSYPQHF.

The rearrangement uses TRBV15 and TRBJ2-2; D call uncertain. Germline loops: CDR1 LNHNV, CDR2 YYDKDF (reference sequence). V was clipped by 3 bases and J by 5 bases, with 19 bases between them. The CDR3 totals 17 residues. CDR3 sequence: CATSSARLTVSTGELFF. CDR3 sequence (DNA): TGTGCCACCAGCAGCGCTAGACTTACCGTGTCAACCGGGGAGCTGTTTTTT.

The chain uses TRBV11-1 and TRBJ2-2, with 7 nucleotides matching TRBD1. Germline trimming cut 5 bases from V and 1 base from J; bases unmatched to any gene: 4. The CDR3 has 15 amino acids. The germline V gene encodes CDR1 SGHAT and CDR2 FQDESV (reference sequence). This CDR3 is CASSPWTGNTGELFF. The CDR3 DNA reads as TGTGCCAGCAGCCCTTGGACAGGGAACACCGGGGAGCTGTTTTTT.

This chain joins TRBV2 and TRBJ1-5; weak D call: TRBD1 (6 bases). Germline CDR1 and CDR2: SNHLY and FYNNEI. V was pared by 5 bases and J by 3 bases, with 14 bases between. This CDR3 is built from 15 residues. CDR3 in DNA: TGTGCCAGCAGTCCAGGGGCCGGGGCCAATCAGCCCCAGCATTTT. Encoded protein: CASSPGAGANQPQHF.

DNA for the CDR3: TGTGCCAGCAGCGTAACTAGAGGTAGCACAGATACGCAGTATTTT. Translation gives CASSVTRGSTDTQYF. The V and J genes are TRBV9 and TRBJ2-3; possible D gene TRBD2, 5 bases. V lost 1 base and J lost 0, with 9 bases in between. The CDR3 covers 15 residues. From germline, CDR1 is SGDLS and CDR2 YYNGEE.

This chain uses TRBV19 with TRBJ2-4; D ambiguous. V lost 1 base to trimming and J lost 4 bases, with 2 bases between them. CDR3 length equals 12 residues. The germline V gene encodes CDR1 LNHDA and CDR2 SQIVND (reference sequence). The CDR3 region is CASSIGKNIQYF. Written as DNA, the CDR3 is TGTGCCAGTAGTATAGGTAAAAACATTCAGTACTTC. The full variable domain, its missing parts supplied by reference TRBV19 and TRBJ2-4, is DGGITQSPKYLFRKEGQNVTLSCEQNLNHDAMYWYRQDPGQGLRLIYYSQIVNDFQKGDIAEGYSVSREKKESFPLTVTSAQKNPTAFYLCASSIGKNIQYFGAGTRLSVL.

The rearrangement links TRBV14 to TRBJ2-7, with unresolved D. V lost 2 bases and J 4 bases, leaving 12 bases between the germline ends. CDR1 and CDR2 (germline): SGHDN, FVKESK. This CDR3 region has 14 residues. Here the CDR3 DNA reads TGTGCCAGCAGCCAATGGTCTGGGTTTTACGAGCAGTACTTC. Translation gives CASSQWSGFYEQYF.

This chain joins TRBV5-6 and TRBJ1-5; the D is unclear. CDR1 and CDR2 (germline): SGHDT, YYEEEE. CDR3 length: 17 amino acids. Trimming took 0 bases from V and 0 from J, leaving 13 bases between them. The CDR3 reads CASSLGYGENSNQPQHF. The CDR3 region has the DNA TGTGCCAGCAGCTTGGGATATGGGGAAAATAGCAATCAGCCCCAGCATTTT.

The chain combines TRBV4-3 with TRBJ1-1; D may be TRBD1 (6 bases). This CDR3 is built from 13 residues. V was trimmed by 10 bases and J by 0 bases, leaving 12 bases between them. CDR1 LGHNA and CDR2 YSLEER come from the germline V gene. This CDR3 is CATTDRMNTEAFF. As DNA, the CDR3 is TGCGCCACCACGGACAGAATGAACACTGAAGCTTTCTTT.

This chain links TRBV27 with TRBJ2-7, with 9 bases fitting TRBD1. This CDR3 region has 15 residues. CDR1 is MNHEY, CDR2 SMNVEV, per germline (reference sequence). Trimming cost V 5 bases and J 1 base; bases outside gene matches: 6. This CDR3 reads CASSTPGQGSYEQYF. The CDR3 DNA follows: TGTGCCAGCAGTACACCGGGACAGGGATCCTACGAGCAGTACTTC.

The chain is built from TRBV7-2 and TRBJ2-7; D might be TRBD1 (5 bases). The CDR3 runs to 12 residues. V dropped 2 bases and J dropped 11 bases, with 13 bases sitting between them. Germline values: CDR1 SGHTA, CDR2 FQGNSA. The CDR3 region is CASSLRGGGEYF. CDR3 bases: TGTGCCAGCAGCTTAAGGGGCGGTGGGGAGTACTTC.

The CDR3 DNA reads TGCGCCAGCAGCCGTCGAGAAGGTGAGCAGTTCTTC. Encoded protein: CASSRREGEQFF. The chain couples TRBV4-3 to TRBJ2-1; no definite D call. The germline gives CDR1 LGHNA, CDR2 YSLEER. Trimming cost V 4 bases and J 9 bases, with 10 bases left between them. The CDR3 contains 12 residues.

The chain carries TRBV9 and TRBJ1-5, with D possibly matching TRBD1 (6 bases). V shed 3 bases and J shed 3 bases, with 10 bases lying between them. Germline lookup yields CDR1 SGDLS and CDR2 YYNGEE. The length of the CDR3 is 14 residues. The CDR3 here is CASSGTGNNQPQHF. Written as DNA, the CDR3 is TGTGCCAGCAGCGGTACAGGGAACAATCAGCCCCAGCATTTT.

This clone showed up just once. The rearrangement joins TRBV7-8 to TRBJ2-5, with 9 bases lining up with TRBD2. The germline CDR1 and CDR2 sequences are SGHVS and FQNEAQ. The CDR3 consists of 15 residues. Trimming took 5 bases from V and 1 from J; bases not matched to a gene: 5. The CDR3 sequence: CASSPQTSGQETQYF. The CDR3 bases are TGTGCCAGCAGCCCCCAGACTAGCGGCCAAGAGACCCAGTACTTC.

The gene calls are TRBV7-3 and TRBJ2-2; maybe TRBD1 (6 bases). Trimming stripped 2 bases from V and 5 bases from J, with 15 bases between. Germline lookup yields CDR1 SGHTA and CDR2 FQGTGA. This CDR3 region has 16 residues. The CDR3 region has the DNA TGTGCCAGCAGCTTATTGGGGGCGCGGAAGACCGGGGAGCTGTTTTTT. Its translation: CASSLLGARKTGELFF.

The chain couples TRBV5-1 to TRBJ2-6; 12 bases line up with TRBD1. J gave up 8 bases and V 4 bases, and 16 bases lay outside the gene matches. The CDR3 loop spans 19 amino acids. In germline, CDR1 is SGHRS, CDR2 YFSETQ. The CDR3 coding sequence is TGCGCCAGCAGCGCTACACCGGGACAGGGGGCGGGAGGGACCAACGTCCTGACTTTC. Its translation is CASSATPGQGAGGTNVLTF.